This TCR beta chain was identified in a study of cytomegalovirus exposure and HLA in healthy donors. The germline V gene has CDR1 GTSNPN and CDR2 SVGIG (reference sequence). V lost 1 base and J lost 7, with 20 bases in between. The CDR3 length is 15 residues. PCR amplification relied on 60 Vbeta primers (plus 13 Jbeta primers). Assay used: immunoSEQ multiplex PCR; TCRdb lists only in-frame clones, some missing. This sample has some 120,000 clones, with 65% to 85% found just once. The chain employs TRBV30 and TRBJ2-7, with D possibly TRBD1 on 6 matching bases. The receptor comes from a woman aged 40 to 50 in good health and CMV-seropositive. Sequences were obtained from PBMCs. CDR3 DNA sequence: TGTGCCTGGAGTGACGCGCAGGGGAGAGCTCATGAGCAGTACTTC. This translates into CAWSDAQGRAHEQYF.